A selection of T cell receptor beta chains follows, all from one sample in a study of blood T cells in healthy people across ages. TCRdb processed the 5' RACE reads anew with MiXCR; each CDR3 protein has one entry. The sample contains about a million distinct CDR3 sequences, about 51% of which appear only once. Sequencing used blood. These TCRs come from a woman aged 55 to 70 in good health. CDR3s include the opening cysteine and the closing phenylalanine or tryptophan. D genes are given only for firm matches. Not all rows give a size; the values are once, few, many and, for expanded clones, a class.

cdr3_nt	cdr3_aa	v_call	j_call	clone_size	d_call
TGCAGTGCTACCGGGACAGACTCCTGCGAGCAGTACTTC	CSATGTDSCEQYF	TRBV20-1	TRBJ2-7	-	TRBD1
TGTGCCACCAGCATGACAGGCCAAAACATTCAGTACTTC	CATSMTGQNIQYF	TRBV15	TRBJ2-4	-	-
TGCGCCAGCAGCGCGGAAAACCTCGGGACAGACTACGAGCAGTACTTC	CASSAENLGTDYEQYF	TRBV5-1	TRBJ2-7	few	TRBD1
TGTGCCAGCGGCCCACGGGGGACCTACGAGCAGTACTTC	CASGPRGTYEQYF	TRBV27	TRBJ2-7	-	-
TGTGCCAGCAGCCTGGGGGATCTCACAGATACGCAGTATTTT	CASSLGDLTDTQYF	TRBV4-2	TRBJ2-3	-	-
TGTGCCAGCAGCTTAGAGAGCGGGATTACGCAGTATTTT	CASSLESGITQYF	TRBV7-2	TRBJ2-3	-	TRBD2
TGTGCCAGCAGCTCCGGAGACAGGGGTTGGGAGACCCAGTACTTC	CASSSGDRGWETQYF	TRBV5-6	TRBJ2-5	-	TRBD1
TGTGCCAGCAGCGCCCGGACTAGCGGGGTCAATGAGCAGTTCTTC	CASSARTSGVNEQFF	TRBV3-1	TRBJ2-1	-	TRBD2
TGTGCCAGCAGTTACGTGGGGCTCAATCAGCCCCAGCATTTT	CASSYVGLNQPQHF	TRBV6-2/TRBV6-3	TRBJ1-5	-	-
TGTGCCAGCAGCCTACAATCGAGGAATTCACCCCCCCACTTT	CASSLQSRNSPPHF	TRBV7-2	TRBJ1-6	-	-
TGTGCCAGCAGCCCCGGTGGGTCTGGAAACACCATATATTTT	CASSPGGSGNTIYF	TRBV3-1	TRBJ1-3	few	-
TGTGCCAGCAGCTTAGAGGTAGGACATCTCTACGAGCAGTACTTC	CASSLEVGHLYEQYF	TRBV11-2	TRBJ2-7	-	-
TGTGCCAGCGGCCAGAACTACGAGCAGTACTTC	CASGQNYEQYF	TRBV2	TRBJ2-7	many	-
TGTGCCAGCAGCCAGATAGGCTCCTACGAGCAGTACTTC	CASSQIGSYEQYF	TRBV4-2	TRBJ2-7	few	-
TGTGCCAGCAGCCAAGGGTGGACAGCCTACGAGCAGTACTTC	CASSQGWTAYEQYF	TRBV3-1	TRBJ2-7	-	-
TGTGCCAGCACCTTTCGCACGGGGGGCGCCTACGAGCAGTACTTC	CASTFRTGGAYEQYF	TRBV12-3/TRBV12-4	TRBJ2-7	-	-